This TCR beta chain stems from a study of blood T cells in healthy people across ages. This CDR3 spans 12 amino acids. Trimming pared 5 bases from V and 3 bases from J, leaving 6 bases between. CDR1 is SGHAT and CDR2 is FQDESV in the germline V gene (reference sequence). With a J-beta primer mix and a sample-barcoded 5' primer, a second PCR ran about 7 to 11 cycles. MiXCR was run by TCRdb on the 5' RACE reads, yielding one entry per CDR3 protein. The sample has some 1.8 million distinct CDR3 sequences, roughly 43% seen once; the top ten hold around 23%. This receptor was identified in a human donor in good health. The chain combines TRBV11-1 with TRBJ2-3; no definite D call. The sample comprised blood. In DNA, the CDR3 is TGTGCCAGCAGCATGGGAACAGATACGCAGTATTTT. It yields the protein CASSMGTDTQYF.